The source of this T cell receptor (beta chain) is a study of CD8+ T cells in alopecia areata. Study overall: Recipients were roughly 6-11-week-old female C3H/HeJ mice grafted with skin from approximately 6-13-month-old C3H/HeJ donors with spontaneous alopecia.

Study-wide findings and caveats: Relative to normal scalp, lesional scalp, especially alopecia totalis/universalis, showed higher clonality.

Points on this clone: Its cognate antigen is unknown. Gene names denote mouse genes. The DNA ends 4 residues before the CDR3 does, and the rest of the CDR3 is filled in from the germline J gene. The same CDR3 arises from other DNA sequences in this sample as well.

Separation of pooled cutaneous lymph node cells was by sorting with CD4, CD8alpha, NKG2D, NKG2ACE and other markers. Sequencing templates came from extracted RNA that was reverse transcribed into cDNA. Libraries were prepared by immunoSEQ multiplex PCR; TCRdb keeps only in-frame clonotypes and omits some of them. The sample holds about 300,000 clones, and no clone turns up only once. CDR3 length: 14 residues. Between the trimmed V and J ends, which lost 0 bases and 0 bases, there was a span of 9 bases. Looked up from germline, CDR1 is GKSSPN and CDR2 is SITVG. This chain links TRBV31 with TRBJ2-7; the D gene is possibly TRBD2 (6 bases). Sequenced: CD4+ T cells sorted from a lymph node. The TCR originated in a C3H/HeJ mouse with alopecia areata. The strain is characterized by the MHC haplotype H2-k. CDR3 DNA (partial): TGTGCCTGGAGTCTTCTGGGGAGCTCCTAT. This encodes CAWSLLGSSY. The CDR3, in full, reads CAWSLLGSSYEQYF.